This entry describes one TCR beta chain. These data originate in a study of blood T cell repertoires in COVID-19. For the study at large: In each case, the material was cDNA or gDNA derived from T cells, B-cell-depleted T cells, or PBMCs.

Per the original data handling: The assay estimated nucleated cells by amplifying reference gene primers. Repertoires were generated with immunoSEQ multiplex PCR, while TCRdb's copy carries only in-frame clones and drops some. V and J calls and clone size come straight from that table; D and trimming were deduced from the DNA. This repertoire shows around 220,000 clones, roughly 90% found once; its top ten account for 6% to 7%. Assignments of participants to cohorts depended upon their own reported clinical history. This CDR3 is built from 13 residues. CDR1 is LNHDA and CDR2 is SQIVND in the germline V gene (reference sequence). V lost 6 bases and J lost 0, with 8 bases in between.

Sequenced: PBMCs or T cells enriched from blood (not recorded which). The clonotype originates from a woman in her 30s with acute COVID-19. The chain has TRBV19 and TRBJ2-5; possibly TRBD1 for D (6 bases). CDR3 amino acids: CASRQGHQETQYF. DNA for the CDR3: TGTGCCAGTAGACAGGGCCACCAAGAGACCCAGTACTTC. The variable domain in full, completed from reference TRBV19 and TRBJ2-5, reads DGGITQSPKYLFRKEGQNVTLSCEQNLNHDAMYWYRQDPGQGLRLIYYSQIVNDFQKGDIAEGYSVSREKKESFPLTVTSAQKNPTAFYLCASRQGHQETQYFGPGTRLLVL.